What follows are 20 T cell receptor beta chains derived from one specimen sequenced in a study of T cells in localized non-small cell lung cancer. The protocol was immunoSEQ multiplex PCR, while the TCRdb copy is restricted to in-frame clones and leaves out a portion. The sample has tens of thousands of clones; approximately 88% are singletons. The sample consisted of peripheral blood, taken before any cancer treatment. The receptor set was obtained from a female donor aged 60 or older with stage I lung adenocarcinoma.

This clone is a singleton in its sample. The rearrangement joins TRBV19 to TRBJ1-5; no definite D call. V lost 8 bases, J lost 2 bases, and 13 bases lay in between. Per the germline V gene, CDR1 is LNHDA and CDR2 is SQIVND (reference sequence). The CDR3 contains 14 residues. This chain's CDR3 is CASHDFSGNQPQHF. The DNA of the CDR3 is TGTGCCAGTCACGATTTTTCGGGCAATCAGCCCCAGCATTTT.

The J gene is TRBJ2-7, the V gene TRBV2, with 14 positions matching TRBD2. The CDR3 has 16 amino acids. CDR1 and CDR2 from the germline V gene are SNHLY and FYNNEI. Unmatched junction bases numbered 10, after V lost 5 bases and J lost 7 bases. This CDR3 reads CASSLMGLAGASEQYF. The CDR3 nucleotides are TGTGCCAGCAGTCTAATGGGACTAGCGGGAGCAAGTGAGCAGTACTTC.

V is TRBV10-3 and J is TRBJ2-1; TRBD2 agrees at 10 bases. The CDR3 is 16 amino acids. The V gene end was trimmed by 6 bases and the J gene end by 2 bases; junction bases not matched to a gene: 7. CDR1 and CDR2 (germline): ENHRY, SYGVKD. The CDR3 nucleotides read TGTGCCATCAGGAGCCCTAGCGGGGGACCCTACAATGAGCAGTTCTTC. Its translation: CAIRSPSGGPYNEQFF.

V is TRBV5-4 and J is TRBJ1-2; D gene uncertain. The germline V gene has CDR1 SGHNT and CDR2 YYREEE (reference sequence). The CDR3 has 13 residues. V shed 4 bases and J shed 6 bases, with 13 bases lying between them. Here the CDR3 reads CASSRERENGYTF. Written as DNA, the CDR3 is TGTGCCAGCAGCCGGGAAAGGGAGAATGGCTACACCTTC.

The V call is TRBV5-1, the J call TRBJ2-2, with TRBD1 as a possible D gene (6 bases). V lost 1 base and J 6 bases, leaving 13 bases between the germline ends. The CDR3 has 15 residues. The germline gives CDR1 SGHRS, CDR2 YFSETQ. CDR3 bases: TGCGCCAGCAGCTTGTCTGAGGGGGTGGCCGGGGAGCTGTTTTTT. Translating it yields CASSLSEGVAGELFF. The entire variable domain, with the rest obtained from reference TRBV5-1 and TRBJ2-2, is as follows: KAGVTQTPRYLIKTRGQQVTLSCSPISGHRSVSWYQQTPGQGLQFLFEYFSETQRNKGNFPGRFSGRQFSNSRSEMNVSTLELGDSALYLCASSLSEGVAGELFFGEGSRLTVL.

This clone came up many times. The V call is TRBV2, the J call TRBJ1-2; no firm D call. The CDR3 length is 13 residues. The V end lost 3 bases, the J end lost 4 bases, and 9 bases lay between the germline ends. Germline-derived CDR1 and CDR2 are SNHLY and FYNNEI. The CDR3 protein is CASSDTGFYGYTF. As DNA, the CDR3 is TGTGCCAGCAGTGATACGGGATTCTATGGCTACACCTTC.

This chain's CDR3 is CASSERGPYAVVYNTQYF. CDR3 nucleotide sequence: TGTGCCAGCAGTGAAAGAGGACCCTATGCCGTAGTATATAATACGCAGTATTTT. The genes are TRBV2 and TRBJ2-3, with D hard to call. This CDR3 has 18 amino acids. CDR1 and CDR2 from the germline V gene are SNHLY and FYNNEI. V was trimmed by 2 bases and J by 7 bases, leaving 25 bases between them.

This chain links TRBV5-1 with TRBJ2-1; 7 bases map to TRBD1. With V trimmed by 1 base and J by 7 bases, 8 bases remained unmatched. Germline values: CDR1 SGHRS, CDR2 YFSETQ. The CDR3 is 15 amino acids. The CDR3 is CASSLSLGGKNEQFF. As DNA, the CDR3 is TGCGCCAGCAGCTTGAGTTTAGGGGGCAAGAATGAGCAGTTCTTC.

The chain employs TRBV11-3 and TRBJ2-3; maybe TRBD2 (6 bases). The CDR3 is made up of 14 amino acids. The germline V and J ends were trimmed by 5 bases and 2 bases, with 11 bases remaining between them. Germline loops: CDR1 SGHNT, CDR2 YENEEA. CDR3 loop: CASSPRGLTDTQYF. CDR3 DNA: TGTGCCAGCAGCCCGAGGGGACTCACAGATACGCAGTATTTT. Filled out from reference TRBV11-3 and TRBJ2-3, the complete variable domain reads EAGVVQSPRYKIIEKKQPVAFWCNPISGHNTLYWYLQNLGQGPELLIRYENEEAVDDSQLPKDRFSAERLKGVDSTLKIQPAELGDSAVYLCASSPRGLTDTQYFGPGTRLTVL.

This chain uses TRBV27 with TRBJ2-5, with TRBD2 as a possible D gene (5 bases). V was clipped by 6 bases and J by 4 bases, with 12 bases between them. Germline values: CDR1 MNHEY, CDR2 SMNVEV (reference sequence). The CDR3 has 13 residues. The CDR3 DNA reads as TGTGCCAGCAGGGTAGGGAGTTCAGAGACCCAGTACTTC. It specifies CASRVGSSETQYF.

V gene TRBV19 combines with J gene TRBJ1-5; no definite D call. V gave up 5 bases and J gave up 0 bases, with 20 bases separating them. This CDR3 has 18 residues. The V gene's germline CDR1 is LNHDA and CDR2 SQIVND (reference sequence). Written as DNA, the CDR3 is TGTGCCAGTAGTTCGTTGACAAGGGTTGGGGATAGCAATCAGCCCCAGCATTTT. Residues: CASSSLTRVGDSNQPQHF.

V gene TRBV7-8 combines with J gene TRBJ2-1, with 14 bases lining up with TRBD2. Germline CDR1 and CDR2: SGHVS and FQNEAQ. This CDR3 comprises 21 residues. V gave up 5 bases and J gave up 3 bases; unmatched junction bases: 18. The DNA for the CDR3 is TGTGCCAGCAGCCTAATATGGGACAAGGGACTAGCGGGAGATAGCTACAATGAGCAGTTCTTC. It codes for CASSLIWDKGLAGDSYNEQFF.

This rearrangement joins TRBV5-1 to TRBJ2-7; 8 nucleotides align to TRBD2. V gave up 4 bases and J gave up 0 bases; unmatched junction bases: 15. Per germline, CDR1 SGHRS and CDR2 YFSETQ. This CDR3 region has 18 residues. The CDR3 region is CASSPGGYVGTHSYEQYF. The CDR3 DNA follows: TGCGCCAGCAGCCCGGGGGGGTATGTCGGGACACACTCCTACGAGCAGTACTTC.

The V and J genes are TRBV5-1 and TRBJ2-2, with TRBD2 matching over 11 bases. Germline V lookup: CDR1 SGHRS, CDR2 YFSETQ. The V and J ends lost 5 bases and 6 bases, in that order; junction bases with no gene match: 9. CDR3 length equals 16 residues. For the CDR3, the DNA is TGCGCCAGCAGAACTACCCTAGCGGGGGGACCCGGGGAGCTGTTTTTT. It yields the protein CASRTTLAGGPGELFF. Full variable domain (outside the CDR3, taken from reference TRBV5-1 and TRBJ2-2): KAGVTQTPRYLIKTRGQQVTLSCSPISGHRSVSWYQQTPGQGLQFLFEYFSETQRNKGNFPGRFSGRQFSNSRSEMNVSTLELGDSALYLCASRTTLAGGPGELFFGEGSRLTVL.

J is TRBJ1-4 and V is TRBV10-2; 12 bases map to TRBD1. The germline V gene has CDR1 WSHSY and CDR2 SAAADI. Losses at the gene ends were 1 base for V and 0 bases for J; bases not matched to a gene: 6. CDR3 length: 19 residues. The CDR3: CASSEWGQGAYATNEKLFF. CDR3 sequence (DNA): TGCGCCAGCAGTGAGTGGGGACAGGGGGCCTACGCAACTAATGAAAAACTGTTTTTT.

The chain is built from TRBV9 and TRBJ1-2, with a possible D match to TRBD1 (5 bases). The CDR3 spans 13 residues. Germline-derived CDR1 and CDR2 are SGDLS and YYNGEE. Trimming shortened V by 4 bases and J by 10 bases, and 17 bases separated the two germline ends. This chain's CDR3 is CASSTQGGYYYTF. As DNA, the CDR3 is TGTGCCAGCAGCACTCAGGGAGGTTACTACTACACCTTC.

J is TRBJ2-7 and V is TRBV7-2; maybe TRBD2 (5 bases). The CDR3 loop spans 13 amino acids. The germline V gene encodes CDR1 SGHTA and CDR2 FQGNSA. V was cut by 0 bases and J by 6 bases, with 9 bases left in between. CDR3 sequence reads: CASSLARASEQYF. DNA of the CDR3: TGTGCCAGCAGCTTAGCGCGGGCGTCCGAGCAGTACTTC.

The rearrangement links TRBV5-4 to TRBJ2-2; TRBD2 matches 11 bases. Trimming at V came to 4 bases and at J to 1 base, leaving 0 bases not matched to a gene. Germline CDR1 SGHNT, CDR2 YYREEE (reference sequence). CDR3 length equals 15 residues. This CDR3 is CASSLAGGNTGELFF. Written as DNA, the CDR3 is TGTGCCAGCAGCCTAGCGGGGGGGAACACCGGGGAGCTGTTTTTT.

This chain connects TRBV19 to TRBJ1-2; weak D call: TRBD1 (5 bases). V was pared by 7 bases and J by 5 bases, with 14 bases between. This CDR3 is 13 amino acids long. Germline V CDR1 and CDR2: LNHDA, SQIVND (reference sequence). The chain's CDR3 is CASNPGRLYGYTF. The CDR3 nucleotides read TGTGCCAGTAACCCGGGACGGCTTTATGGCTACACCTTC. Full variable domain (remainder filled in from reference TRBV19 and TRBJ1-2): DGGITQSPKYLFRKEGQNVTLSCEQNLNHDAMYWYRQDPGQGLRLIYYSQIVNDFQKGDIAEGYSVSREKKESFPLTVTSAQKNPTAFYLCASNPGRLYGYTFGSGTRLTVV.

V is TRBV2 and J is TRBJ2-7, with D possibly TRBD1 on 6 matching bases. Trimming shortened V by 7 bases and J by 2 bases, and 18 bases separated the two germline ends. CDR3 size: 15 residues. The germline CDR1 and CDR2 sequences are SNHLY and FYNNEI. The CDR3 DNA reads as TGTGCCAGCACCCAAGGAGTCGGGACAACCTACGAGCAGTACTTC. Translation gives CASTQGVGTTYEQYF.